What follows describes a single T cell receptor beta chain. The antigen it binds to is not known. Per-nucleotide qualities are absent, and no much larger clonotype sits a single base away. The sample comes from a study of T cells in tumors after PD-1 blockade (dated by TCRdb to about 2019). At the level of the whole study: Prior checkpoint blockade, systemic immunosuppressant use, and recent radiotherapy or other anti-cancer therapy within 4 weeks were grounds for patient exclusion. Treatment consisted of either cemiplimab 350 mg every 2 weeks or pembrolizumab 200 mg every 3 weeks. While on anti-PD-1 treatment, some of the patients also continued taking daily vismodegib 150 mg. On average, peripheral blood samples yielded roughly 39,000 unique clonotypes and roughly 100,000 TCR templates (range roughly 24,679-290,000). Paired single-cell RNA and TCR sequencing was performed on site-matched tumors from BCC or SCC patients before and after anti-PD-1 therapy. Bulk TCR sequencing was performed on around ten peripheral blood samples from a handful of patients to compare blood and tumor clonotypes. Clinical response was assessed using RECIST version 1.1.

Overall study results and their limits: Roughly 41% of the TCR clonotypes from tumors also showed up in blood, and some novel exhausted tumor clones were present in pre-treatment blood, which suggests peripheral recruitment. Where the novel T cell clones came from was not determined, and possible sources could include lymphoid organs or rare unexpanded clones inside the tumor or in the tumor periphery.

Trimming removed 2 bases from V and 4 bases from J; the gene matches leave 0 bases unexplained. The germline V gene sets CDR1 to MNHEY and CDR2 to SVGEGT. The CDR3 spans 13 residues, from the cysteine through the phenylalanine. Here the CDR3 DNA is all that survives: 39 bases in frame from base 1. The sample's time point label, decoded: before anti-PD-1 therapy. Genomic DNA extracted from tumor biopsies or peripheral blood was used for bulk TCRbeta sequencing, with input ranging from roughly 616 ng to 6,500 ng. Every patient was a poor candidate for surgical resection and had histologically proven advanced or metastatic basal or squamous cell carcinoma. The basal cell carcinoma cohort comprised 10 to 12 patients, of whom roughly 8 had bulk tumor TCR sequencing. The immunoSEQ platform was used to carry out deep TCRbeta sequencing. On the study's bioinformatics: Only productive rearrangements were exported from the immunoSEQ Analyzer for further analysis. Bulk TCRbeta clonotypes were assigned T cell phenotypes by matching to single-cell RNA+TCR-seq clones sharing the same TCRbeta sequence. Tumor enrichment of a clone was calculated by dividing the clone's tumor frequency by the clone's PBMC frequency, both taken from bulk TCR sequencing. GLIPH was used to sort TCRs into specificity groups, which are clusters of distinct TCRs that likely recognize common antigens through shared CDR3 motifs. Not all clones reach the TCRdb copy of this immuneACCESS table, which keeps in-frame sequences only. Checked studies attribute under half of the gap to unresolved V genes and leave the rest unexplained. The D gene and trimming were derived from the DNA, and the V and J assignments and clone size from that table. Across this sample there are around 50,000 clones, with 79% seen only once. The ten biggest clones cover over 15% of the sample.

This sequence uses TRBV6-2 or TRBV6-3 and TRBJ2-7; TRBD1 lines up with 9 middle nucleotides. Material: PBMCs, obtained before anti-PD-1 treatment. The receptor was isolated from a human donor with basal cell carcinoma. The base sequence is TGTGCCAGCAGTTACGACAGGGGGTACGAGCAGTACTTC. Its protein is CASSYDRGYEQYF.